The rows below give T cell receptor beta chains drawn from one sample of a study of T cells after yellow fever vaccination. TCRdb called the 5' RACE reads again in MiXCR, with one record for every CDR3 protein. Of 250,000 or so distinct CDR3 sequences listed, roughly 4% are singletons. Source: PBMCs, taken 15 days after the yellow fever booster vaccination. The receptor set was obtained from a man aged 18 to 35 who received the YFV17D yellow fever vaccine. Each CDR3 is given without its conserved first and last residue. Each record gives: clone size, CDR3 length, V gene, CDR3 protein. Size is stated for part of the rows, as once, few or many counts, or as a class when the clone is expanded.

many	12	TRBV5-1	ASSLETAGTEAF
many	14	TRBV6-5	ASSYSGRKGTDTQY
few	14	TRBV5-4	ASSFPGTEVNTEAF
many	11	TRBV18	ASSNGGLEELF
many	14	TRBV7-8	ASSPDRDSLTDTQY
.	11	TRBV7-9	ASSLPDQETQY
.	13	TRBV5-1	ASSFSGRSEETQY
many	13	TRBV5-1	ASSAGQGGHSPLH
many	11	TRBV20-1	SAIQENTGELF
many	14	TRBV5-4	ASSPTKGPTYNEQF
many	12	TRBV20-1	SARGGDRATEAF
many	16	TRBV4-1	ASSQDTAASGNTGELF
many	17	TRBV4-1	ASSQDSFGDRADNSPLH
many	14	TRBV7-6	ASSFSQVANTGELF
many	10	TRBV20-1	SAGQGDQPQH
many	12	TRBV6-6	ASSQRHRVETQY
.	10	TRBV12-3/TRBV12-4	ASSREEDTQY
many	13	TRBV7-2	ASSRSSGGDNEQF
many	11	TRBV27	ASSWEGGKTQY
many	13	TRBV7-9	ASSFLGLAGETQY
many	14	TRBV7-2	ASSPALRVSTDTQY
many	14	TRBV19	ASSIVGVSSYNEQF
many	11	TRBV2	ASSPGPTAELF
many	9	TRBV6-2/TRBV6-3	ASRMMAEAF
many	12	TRBV6-6	ASSPAPIQGPQH
many	12	TRBV6-5	ASSSLRDVCGYT
many	11	TRBV2	ASSGTGGGEQY
many	10	TRBV6-6	ASSWRRDGYT
many	12	TRBV6-6	ASSYDGYTDTQY
many	14	TRBV15	ATSRTRQGDSYEQY
many	13	TRBV7-9	ASSPLAGVEETQY
many	12	TRBV3-1	ASRWEGTGNEQF
many	16	TRBV5-6	ASSFPGGFASPYNEQF
many	13	TRBV6-2/TRBV6-3	ASSSVVGAQETQY
few	11	TRBV12-3/TRBV12-4	ASSFRGVYGYT
many	10	TRBV24-1	ATSDFSGEQF
many	10	TRBV7-8	ASRLLRDEQF
many	12	TRBV3-1	ASSQSWQNTEAF
many	15	TRBV20-1	SARGDRGRLGTGELF
many	12	TRBV10-3	AISESQGDYGYT
many	11	TRBV29-1	SVWTGAGNTIY
many	9	TRBV14	ASSQSETQY
many	12	TRBV7-3	ASSLTGSSYGYT
many	13	TRBV6-2/TRBV6-3	ASSRRLAGVETQY
many	14	TRBV7-2	ASSLLAGGRADTQY
many	12	TRBV6-1	AGRDGYSNQPQH
many	14	TRBV7-2	ASSQSSGGAYNEQF
many	12	TRBV7-9	ASISWGSQETQY
many	11	TRBV15	ATGLAGFNEQF
many	12	TRBV5-1	ASDMEGNTGELF
many	11	TRBV7-2	ASSLGPRGEQF
many	13	TRBV6-5	ASSYGGVGNQPQH
many	10	TRBV5-1	ASSLEGSPLH
many	11	TRBV2	ASSSVSGNEQF
many	12	TRBV11-2	ASSQTGVVEKLF
many	14	TRBV20-1	SALDSGLPSYNEQF
many	12	TRBV5-1	ASSPDTYNSPLH
many	14	TRBV7-2	ASSLPGTGKSVGLF
many	16	TRBV6-5	ASSYSYAGGRNTDTQY
many	11	TRBV7-8	ASSAGLYNEQF